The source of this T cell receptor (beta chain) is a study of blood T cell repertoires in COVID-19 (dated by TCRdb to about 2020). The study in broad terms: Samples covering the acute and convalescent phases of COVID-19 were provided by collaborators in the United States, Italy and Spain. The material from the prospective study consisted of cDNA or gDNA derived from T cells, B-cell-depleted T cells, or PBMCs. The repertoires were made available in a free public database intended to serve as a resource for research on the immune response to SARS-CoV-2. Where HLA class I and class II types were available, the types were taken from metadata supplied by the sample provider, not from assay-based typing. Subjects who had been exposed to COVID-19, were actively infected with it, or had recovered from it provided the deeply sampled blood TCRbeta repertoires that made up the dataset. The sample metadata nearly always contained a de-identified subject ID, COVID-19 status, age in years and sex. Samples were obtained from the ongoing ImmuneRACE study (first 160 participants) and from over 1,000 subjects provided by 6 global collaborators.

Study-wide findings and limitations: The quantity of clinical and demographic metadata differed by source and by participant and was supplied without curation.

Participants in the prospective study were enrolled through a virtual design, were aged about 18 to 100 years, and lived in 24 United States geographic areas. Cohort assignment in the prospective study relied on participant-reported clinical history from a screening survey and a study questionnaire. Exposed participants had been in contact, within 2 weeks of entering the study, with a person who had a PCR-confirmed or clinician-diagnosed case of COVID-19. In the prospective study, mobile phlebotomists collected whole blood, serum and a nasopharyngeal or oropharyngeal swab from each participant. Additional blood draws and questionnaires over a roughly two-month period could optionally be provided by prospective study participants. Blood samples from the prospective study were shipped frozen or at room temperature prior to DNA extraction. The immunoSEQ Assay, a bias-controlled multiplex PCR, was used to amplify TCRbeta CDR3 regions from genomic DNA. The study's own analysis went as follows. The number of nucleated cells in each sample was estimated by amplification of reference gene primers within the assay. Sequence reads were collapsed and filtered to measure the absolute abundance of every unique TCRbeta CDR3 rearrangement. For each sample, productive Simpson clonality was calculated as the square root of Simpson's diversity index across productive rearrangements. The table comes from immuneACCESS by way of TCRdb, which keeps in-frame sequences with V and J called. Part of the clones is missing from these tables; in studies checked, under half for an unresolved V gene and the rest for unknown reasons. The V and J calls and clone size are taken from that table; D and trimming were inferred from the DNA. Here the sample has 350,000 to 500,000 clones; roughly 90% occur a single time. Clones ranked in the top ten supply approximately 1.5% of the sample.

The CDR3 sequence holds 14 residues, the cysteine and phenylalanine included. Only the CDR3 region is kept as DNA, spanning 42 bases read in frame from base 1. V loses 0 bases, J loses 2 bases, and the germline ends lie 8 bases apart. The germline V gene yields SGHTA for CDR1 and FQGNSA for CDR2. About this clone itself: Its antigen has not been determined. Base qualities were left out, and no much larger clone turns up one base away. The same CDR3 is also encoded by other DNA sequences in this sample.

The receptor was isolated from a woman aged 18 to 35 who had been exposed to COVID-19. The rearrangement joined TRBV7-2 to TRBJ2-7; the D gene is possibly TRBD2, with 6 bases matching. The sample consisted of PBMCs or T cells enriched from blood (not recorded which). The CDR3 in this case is CASSLAGGPYEQYF. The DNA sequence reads TGTGCCAGCAGCTTAGCGGGAGGTCCCTACGAGCAGTACTTC.